This TCR beta chain emerged from a study of blood T cell repertoires in COVID-19. In the study overall: PBMCs, B-cell-depleted T cells, or T cells were the source of the cDNA or gDNA that made up the material.

Followed over time, Seattle patients had been enrolled while infection was active. V lost 2 bases to trimming and J lost 5 bases; unmatched junction nucleotides: 11. The CDR3 extends over 16 amino acids. CDR1 and CDR2 from the germline V gene are MNHNS and SASEGT. In the source study's methods: Amplification of reference gene primers was used by the study to estimate nucleated cell counts. Here immunoSEQ multiplex PCR was the method, and the copy in TCRdb shows in-frame clones only, minus some. Clone size and the V and J calls come from that table; the DNA yielded D and trimming. Of about 210,000 clones in the sample, roughly 87% were seen once.

Sequences were obtained from peripheral blood. The receptor comes from a woman between 55 and 75 years old with COVID-19, enrolled during active disease. The chain couples TRBV6-1 to TRBJ1-2; 7 bases map to TRBD1. This CDR3 reads CASSEMDRRNQYGYTF. DNA for the CDR3: TGTGCCAGCAGTGAAATGGACAGGAGGAACCAGTATGGCTACACCTTC.